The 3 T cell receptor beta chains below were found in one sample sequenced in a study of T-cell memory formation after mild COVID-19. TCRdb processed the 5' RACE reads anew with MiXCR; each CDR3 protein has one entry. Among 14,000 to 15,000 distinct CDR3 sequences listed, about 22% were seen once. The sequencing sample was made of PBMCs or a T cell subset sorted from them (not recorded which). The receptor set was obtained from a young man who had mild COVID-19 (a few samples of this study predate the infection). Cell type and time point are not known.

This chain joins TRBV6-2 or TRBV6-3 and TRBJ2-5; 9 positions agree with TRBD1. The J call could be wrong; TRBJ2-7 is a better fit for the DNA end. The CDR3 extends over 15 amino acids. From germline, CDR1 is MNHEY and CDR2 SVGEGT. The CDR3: CASSYYGQGYDEQYF. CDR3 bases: TGTGCCAGCAGTTACTATGGACAGGGGTACGACGAGCAGTACTTC.

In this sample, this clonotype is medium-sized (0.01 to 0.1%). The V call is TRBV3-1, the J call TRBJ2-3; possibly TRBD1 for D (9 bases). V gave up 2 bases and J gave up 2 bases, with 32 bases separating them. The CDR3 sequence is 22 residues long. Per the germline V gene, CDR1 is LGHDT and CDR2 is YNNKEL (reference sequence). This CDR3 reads CASSQLTWEGQGLAGSTDTQYF. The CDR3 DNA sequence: TGTGCCAGCAGCCAACTAACTTGGGAGGGACAGGGCTTAGCGGGGTCCACAGATACGCAGTATTTT.

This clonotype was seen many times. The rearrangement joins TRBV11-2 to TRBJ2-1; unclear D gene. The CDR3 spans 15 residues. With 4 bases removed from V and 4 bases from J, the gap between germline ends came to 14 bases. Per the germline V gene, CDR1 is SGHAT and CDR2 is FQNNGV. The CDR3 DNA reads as TGTGCCAGCAGCTGGAGAGTGGTGGGGTACAATGAGCAGTTCTTC. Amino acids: CASSWRVVGYNEQFF.